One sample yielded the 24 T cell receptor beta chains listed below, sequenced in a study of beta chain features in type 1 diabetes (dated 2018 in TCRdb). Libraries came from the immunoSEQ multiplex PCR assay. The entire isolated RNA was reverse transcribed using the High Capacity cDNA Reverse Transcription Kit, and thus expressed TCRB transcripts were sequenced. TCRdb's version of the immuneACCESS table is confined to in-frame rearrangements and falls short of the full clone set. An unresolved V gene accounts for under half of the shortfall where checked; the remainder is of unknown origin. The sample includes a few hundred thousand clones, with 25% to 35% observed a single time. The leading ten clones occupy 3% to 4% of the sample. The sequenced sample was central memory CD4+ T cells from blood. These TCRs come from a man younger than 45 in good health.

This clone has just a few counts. In nucleotides, the CDR3 is TGTGCCTGGAGTCCGGGACAGGGCTTGGCCGAGCAGTACTTC. Its translation is CAWSPGQGLAEQYF. The rearrangement uses TRBV30 and TRBJ2-7, with TRBD1 identical over 9 bases. J was trimmed by 6 bases and V by 2 bases; bases with no gene match: 8. Germline V gene data show CDR1 as GTSNPN and CDR2 as SVGIG (reference sequence). The CDR3 extends over 14 amino acids.

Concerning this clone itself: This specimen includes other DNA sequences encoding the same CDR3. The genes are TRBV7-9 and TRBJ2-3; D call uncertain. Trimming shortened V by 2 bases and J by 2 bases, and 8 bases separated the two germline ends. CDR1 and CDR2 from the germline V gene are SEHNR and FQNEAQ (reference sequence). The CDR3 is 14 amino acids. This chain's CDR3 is CASSLTVPTDTQYF. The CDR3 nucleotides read TGTGCCAGCAGCTTAACGGTCCCCACAGATACGCAGTATTTT.

CDR3 loop: CASSPASGRANNEQFF. CDR3 DNA: TGTGCCAGCAGCCCCGCTAGCGGGAGGGCCAACAATGAGCAGTTCTTC. The chain couples TRBV7-2 to TRBJ2-1; 12 nucleotides line up with TRBD2. The ends lost 5 bases at V and 5 bases at J; junction bases unmatched: 7. The CDR3 covers 16 residues. Germline loops: CDR1 SGHTA, CDR2 FQGNSA.

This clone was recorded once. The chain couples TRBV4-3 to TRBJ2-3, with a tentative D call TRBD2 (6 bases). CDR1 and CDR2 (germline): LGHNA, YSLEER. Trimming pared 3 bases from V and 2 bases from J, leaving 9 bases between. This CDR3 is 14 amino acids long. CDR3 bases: TGCGCCAGCAGCCAGCGGGGAACCACAGATACGCAGTATTTT. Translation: CASSQRGTTDTQYF.

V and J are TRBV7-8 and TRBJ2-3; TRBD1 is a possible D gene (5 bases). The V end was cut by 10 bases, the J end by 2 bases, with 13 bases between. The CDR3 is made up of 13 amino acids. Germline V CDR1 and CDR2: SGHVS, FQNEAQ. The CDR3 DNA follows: TGTGCCATACCCAGGGATTCCACAGATACGCAGTATTTT. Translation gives CAIPRDSTDTQYF.

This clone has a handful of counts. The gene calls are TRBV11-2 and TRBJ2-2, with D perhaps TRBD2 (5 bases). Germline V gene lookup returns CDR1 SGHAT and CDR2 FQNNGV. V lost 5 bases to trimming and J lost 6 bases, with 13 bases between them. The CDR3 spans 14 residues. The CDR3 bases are TGTGCCAGCAGCCTCACGGGGAATCCCGGGGAGCTGTTTTTT. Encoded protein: CASSLTGNPGELFF.

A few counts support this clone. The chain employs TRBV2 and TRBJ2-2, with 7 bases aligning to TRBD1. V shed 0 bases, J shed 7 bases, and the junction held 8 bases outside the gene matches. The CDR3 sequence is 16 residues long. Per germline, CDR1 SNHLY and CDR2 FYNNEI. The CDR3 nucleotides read TGTGCCAGCAGTGAAGCAGAAGGGGGCGAGGTCGGGGAGCTGTTTTTT. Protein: CASSEAEGGEVGELFF.

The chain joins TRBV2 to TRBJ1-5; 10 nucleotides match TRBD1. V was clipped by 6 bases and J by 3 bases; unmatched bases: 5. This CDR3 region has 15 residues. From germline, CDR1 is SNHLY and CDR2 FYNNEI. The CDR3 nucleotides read TGTGCCAGCAGGAAGGGGACAGGGGTCAATCAGCCCCAGCATTTT. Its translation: CASRKGTGVNQPQHF. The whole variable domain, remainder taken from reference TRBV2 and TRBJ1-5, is EPEVTQTPSHQVTQMGQEVILRCVPISNHLYFYWYRQILGQKVEFLVSFYNNEISEKSEIFDDQFSVERPDGSNFTLKIRSTKLEDSAMYFCASRKGTGVNQPQHFGDGTRLSIL.

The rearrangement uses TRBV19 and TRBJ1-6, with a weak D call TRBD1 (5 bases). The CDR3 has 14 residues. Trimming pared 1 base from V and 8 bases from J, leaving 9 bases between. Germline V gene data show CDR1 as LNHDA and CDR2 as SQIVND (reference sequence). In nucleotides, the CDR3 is TGTGCCAGTAGTATAGCGGGGGATTATTCACCCCTCCACTTT. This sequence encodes CASSIAGDYSPLHF.

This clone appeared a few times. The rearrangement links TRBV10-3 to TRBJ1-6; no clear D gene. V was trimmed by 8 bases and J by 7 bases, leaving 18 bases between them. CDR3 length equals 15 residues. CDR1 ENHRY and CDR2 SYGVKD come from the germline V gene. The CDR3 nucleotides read TGTGCCATCGGGCAGCGCACCCTCGGGAATTCACCCCTCCACTTT. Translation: CAIGQRTLGNSPLHF.

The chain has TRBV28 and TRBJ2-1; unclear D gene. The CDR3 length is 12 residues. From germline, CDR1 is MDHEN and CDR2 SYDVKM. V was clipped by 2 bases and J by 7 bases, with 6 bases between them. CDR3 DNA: TGTGCCAGCAGTTTAAACGTAAATGAGCAGTTCTTC. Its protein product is CASSLNVNEQFF.

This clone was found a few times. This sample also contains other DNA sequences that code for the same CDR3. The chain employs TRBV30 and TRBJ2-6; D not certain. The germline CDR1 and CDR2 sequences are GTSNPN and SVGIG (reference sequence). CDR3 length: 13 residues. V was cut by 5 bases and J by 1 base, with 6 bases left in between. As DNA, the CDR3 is TGTGCCTGGTCCCCATCTGGGGCCAACGTCCTGACTTTC. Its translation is CAWSPSGANVLTF.

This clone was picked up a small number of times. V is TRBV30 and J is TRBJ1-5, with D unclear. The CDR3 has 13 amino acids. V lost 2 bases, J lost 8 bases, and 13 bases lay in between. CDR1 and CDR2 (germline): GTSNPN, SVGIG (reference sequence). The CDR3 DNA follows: TGTGCCTGGAGTAAAGCCGGTCGTGAGCCCCAGCATTTT. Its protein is CAWSKAGREPQHF.

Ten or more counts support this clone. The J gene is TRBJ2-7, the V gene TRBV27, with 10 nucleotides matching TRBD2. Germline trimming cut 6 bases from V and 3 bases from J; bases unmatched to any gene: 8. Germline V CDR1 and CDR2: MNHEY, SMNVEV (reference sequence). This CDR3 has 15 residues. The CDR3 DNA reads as TGTGCCAGCAGCCCGAGTAGCGGGGGGTTCTACGAGCAGTACTTC. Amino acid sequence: CASSPSSGGFYEQYF.

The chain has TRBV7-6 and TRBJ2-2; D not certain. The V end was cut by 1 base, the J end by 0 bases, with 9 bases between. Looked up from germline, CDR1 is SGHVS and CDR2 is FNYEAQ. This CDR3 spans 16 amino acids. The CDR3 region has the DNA TGTGCCAGCAGCTTAGAGCGTCGGGCGAACACCGGGGAGCTGTTTTTT. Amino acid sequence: CASSLERRANTGELFF.

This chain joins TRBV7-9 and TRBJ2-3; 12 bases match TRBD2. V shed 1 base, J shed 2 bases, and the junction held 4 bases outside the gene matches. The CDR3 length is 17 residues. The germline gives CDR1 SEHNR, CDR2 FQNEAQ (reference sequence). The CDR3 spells CASSLGLAGANTDTQYF. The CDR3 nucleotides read TGTGCCAGCAGCTTAGGACTAGCGGGGGCAAACACAGATACGCAGTATTTT.

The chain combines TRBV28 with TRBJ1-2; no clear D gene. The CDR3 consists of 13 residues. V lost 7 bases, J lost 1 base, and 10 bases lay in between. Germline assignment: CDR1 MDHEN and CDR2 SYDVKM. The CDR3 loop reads CASTTRVNYGYTF. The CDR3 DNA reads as TGTGCCAGCACTACTCGGGTTAACTATGGCTACACCTTC.

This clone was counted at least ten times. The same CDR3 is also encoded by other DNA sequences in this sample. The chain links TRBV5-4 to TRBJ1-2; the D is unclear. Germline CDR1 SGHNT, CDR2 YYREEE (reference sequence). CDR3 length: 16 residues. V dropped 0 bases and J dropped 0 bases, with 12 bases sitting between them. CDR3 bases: TGTGCCAGCAGCTTGGGCGGTCCGCGACCTAACTATGGCTACACCTTC. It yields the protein CASSLGGPRPNYGYTF.

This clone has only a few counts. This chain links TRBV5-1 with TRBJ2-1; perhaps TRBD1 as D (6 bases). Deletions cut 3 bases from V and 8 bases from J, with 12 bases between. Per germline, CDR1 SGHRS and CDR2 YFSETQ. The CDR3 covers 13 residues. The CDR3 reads CASSSTGWDEQFF. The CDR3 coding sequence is TGCGCCAGCAGCTCCACAGGGTGGGATGAGCAGTTCTTC.

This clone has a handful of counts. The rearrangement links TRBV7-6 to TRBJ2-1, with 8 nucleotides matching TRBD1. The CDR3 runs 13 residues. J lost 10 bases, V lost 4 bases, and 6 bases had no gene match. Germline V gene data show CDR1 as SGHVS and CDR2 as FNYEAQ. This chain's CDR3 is CASSSDRGGEQFF. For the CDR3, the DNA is TGTGCCAGCAGCTCCGACAGGGGAGGAGAGCAGTTCTTC.

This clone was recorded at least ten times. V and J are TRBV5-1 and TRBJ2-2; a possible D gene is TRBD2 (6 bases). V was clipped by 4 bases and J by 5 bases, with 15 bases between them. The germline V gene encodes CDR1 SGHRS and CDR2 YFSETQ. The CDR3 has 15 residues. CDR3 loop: CASSQEVGGTGELFF. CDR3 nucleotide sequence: TGCGCCAGCAGCCAGGAAGTAGGAGGGACCGGGGAGCTGTTTTTT.

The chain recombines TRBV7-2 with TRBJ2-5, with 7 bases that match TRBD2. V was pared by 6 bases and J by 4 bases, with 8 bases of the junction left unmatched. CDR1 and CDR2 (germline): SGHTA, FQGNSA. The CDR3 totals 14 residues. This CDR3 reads CASRRAGTGETQYF. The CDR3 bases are TGTGCCAGCAGACGAGCGGGAACGGGAGAGACCCAGTACTTC. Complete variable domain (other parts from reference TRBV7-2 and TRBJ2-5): GAGVSQSPSNKVTEKGKDVELRCDPISGHTALYWYRQSLGQGLEFLIYFQGNSAPDKSGLPSDRFSAERTGGSVSTLTIQRTQQEDSAVYLCASRRAGTGETQYFGPGTRLLVL.

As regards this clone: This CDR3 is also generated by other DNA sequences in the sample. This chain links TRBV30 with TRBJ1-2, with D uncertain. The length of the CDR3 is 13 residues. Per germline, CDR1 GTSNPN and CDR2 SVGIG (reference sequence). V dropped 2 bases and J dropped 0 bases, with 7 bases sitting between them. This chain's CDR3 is CAWSPYANYGYTF. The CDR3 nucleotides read TGTGCCTGGAGTCCTTATGCTAACTATGGCTACACCTTC. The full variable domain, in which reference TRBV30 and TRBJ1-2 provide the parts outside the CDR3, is SQTIHQWPATLVQPVGSPLSLECTVEGTSNPNLYWYRQAAGRGLQLLFYSVGIGQISSEVPQNLSASRPQDRQFILSSKKLLLSDSGFYLCAWSPYANYGYTFGSGTRLTVV.

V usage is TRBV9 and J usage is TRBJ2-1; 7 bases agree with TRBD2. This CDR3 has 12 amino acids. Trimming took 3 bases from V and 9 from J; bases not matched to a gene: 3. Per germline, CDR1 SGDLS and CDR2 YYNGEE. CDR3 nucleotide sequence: TGTGCCAGCAGCGGAACTAGCGTTGAGCAGTTCTTC. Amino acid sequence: CASSGTSVEQFF.